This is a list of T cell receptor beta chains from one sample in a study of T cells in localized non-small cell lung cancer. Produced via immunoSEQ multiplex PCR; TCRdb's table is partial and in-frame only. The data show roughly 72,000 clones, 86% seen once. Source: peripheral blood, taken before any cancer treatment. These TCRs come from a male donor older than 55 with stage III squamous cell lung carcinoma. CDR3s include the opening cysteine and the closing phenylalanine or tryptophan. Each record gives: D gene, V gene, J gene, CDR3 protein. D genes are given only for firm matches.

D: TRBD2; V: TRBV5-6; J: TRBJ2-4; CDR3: CASSPWTSGDRLAKNIQYF
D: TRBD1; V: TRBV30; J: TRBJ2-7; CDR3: CAWSYGGRAGTGRNYEQYF
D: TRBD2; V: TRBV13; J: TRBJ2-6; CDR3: CASSQRGSGANVLTF
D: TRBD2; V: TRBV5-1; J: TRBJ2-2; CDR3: CASSSGLRLAGGTTGELFF
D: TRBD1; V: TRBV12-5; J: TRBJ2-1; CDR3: CASGPSWGGTGPNEQFF
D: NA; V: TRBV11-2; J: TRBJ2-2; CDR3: CASSPRLFTGELFF
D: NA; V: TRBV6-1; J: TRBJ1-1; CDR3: CASGRGYTEAFF
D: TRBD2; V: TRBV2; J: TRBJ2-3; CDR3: CARGRASGEGTQYF
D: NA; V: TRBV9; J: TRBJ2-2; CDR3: CASSVLSGATNTGELFF
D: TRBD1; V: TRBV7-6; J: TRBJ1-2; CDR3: CASSQGQGDYGYTF
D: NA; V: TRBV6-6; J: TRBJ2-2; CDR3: CASSPFSGELFF
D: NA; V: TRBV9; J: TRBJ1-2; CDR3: CASSSQSHGYTF
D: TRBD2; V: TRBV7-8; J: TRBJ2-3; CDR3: CASSFRGATSGGVSAGDTQYF
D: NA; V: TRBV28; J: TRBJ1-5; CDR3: CASSLNPGLGNQPQHF
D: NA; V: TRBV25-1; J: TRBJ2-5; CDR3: CASSEFELQETQYF
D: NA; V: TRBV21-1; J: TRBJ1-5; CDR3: CASSKASGASNQPQHF
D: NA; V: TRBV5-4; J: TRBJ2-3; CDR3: CASSLDPKGSDTQYF
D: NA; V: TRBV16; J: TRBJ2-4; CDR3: CASSQSVLAKNIQYF
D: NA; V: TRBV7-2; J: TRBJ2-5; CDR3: CASSLRGRDPQYF
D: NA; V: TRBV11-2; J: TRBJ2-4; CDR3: CASSGRTGRGNIQYF
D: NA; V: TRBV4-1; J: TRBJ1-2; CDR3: CASSQVGANYGYTF
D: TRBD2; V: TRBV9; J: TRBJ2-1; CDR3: CASSAGTSGTYNEQFF
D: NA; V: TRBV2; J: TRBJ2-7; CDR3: CASSEARGGSYEQYF
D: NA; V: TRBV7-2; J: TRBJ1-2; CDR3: CASSLPVAAYGYTF
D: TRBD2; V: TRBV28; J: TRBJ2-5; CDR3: CASMTSGGIQETQYF
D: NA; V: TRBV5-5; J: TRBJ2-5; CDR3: CASSLAGSTQETQYF
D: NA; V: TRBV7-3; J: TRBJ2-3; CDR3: CASSQGVPSTDTQYF
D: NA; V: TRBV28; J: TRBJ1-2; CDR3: CASMRQGLGGYTF
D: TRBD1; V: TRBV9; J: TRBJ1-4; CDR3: CASSEGQGGEKLFF
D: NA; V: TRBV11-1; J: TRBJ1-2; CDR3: CASSLPGPSYGYTF
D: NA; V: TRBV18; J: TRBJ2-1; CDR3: CASSPIGGGTNNEQFF
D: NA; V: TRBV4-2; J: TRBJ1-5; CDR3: CASSQDWDMDQPQHF
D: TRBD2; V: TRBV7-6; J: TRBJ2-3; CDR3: CASSLGGVVTDTQYF
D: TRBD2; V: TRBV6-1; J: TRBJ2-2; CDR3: CASSGLAGAGELFF
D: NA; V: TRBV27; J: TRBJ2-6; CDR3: CASSLGSGANVLTF
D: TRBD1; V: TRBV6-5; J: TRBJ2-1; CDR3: CASRIWTGVFNEQFF
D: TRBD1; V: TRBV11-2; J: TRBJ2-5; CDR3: CASSLDRGHSETQYF
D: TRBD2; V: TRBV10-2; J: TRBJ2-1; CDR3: CASSEPLLAGGRTYNEQFF
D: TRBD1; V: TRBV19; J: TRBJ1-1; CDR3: CASSTRQGRMNTEAFF
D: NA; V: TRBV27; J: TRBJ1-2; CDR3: CASSNLLPPYGYTF
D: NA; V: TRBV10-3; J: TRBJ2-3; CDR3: CAISESADNTDTQYF
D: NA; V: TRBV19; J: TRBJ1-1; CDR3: CASKNVSEEAFF
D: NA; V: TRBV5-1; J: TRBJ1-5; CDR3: CASSPGTANQPQHF
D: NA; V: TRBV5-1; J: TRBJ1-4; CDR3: CASSLDRGLNEKLFF
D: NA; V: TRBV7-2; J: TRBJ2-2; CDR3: CASRGTQITGELFF
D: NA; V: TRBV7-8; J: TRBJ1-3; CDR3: CASSLDNRKSSGNTIYF
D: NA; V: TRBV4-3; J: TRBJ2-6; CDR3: CASSQSTASGGANVLTF
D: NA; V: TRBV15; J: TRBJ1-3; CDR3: CATSRDLSPGNTIYF
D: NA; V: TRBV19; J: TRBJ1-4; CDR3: CASSRQGEAATNEKLFF
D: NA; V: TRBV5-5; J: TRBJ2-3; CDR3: CASSLGWFQYF
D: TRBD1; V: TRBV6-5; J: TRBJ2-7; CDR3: CASRNRDRVYF
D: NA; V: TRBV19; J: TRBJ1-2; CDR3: CASSMGQQYGYTF
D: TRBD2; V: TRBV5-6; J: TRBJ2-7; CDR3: CASSSLGGASSGGLYEQYF